This passage covers 22 T cell receptor beta chains from one sample sequenced in a study of shared clonotypes between healthy human individuals. The assay was immunoSEQ multiplex PCR, and TCRdb's table has in-frame clones only and misses some. The sample records about 1.1 million clones, roughly 74% being singletons. Sequencing was carried out using memory CD4+ T cells from PBMCs. The subset is: CD45RA-negative fraction. The receptors were sampled from a man aged 18-30 years in good health. Some clones in this sample may be carry-over from other donors' samples.

This clone was picked up one time. This sequence joins TRBV28 and TRBJ2-7; the D gene is possibly TRBD1 (6 bases). The CDR3 is 13 residues long. In germline, CDR1 is MDHEN, CDR2 SYDVKM. V lost 6 bases and J lost 4, with 13 bases in between. This chain's CDR3 is CASSISGQYEQYF. The CDR3 bases are TGTGCCAGCAGCATTTCGGGACAATACGAGCAGTACTTC.

The chain combines TRBV27 with TRBJ1-1; possible D gene TRBD1, 6 bases. Trimming left V 5 bases short and J 8 bases short, with 24 bases between. CDR3 length: 16 amino acids. Germline V CDR1 and CDR2: MNHEY, SMNVEV (reference sequence). For the CDR3, the DNA is TGTGCCAGCAGTGCTCTCTCCAGGGGAGCAAGGGGAGAAGCTTTCTTT. This translates into CASSALSRGARGEAFF.

Notes on this clone: Other DNA sequences within the sample encode an identical CDR3. The rearrangement links TRBV18 to TRBJ2-1, with D maybe TRBD1 (6 bases). Germline V gene lookup returns CDR1 KGHSH and CDR2 LQKENI. This CDR3 is 12 amino acids long. Trimming cost V 3 bases and J 8 bases, with 8 bases left between them. Written as DNA, the CDR3 is TGTGCCAGCTCACCGTCAGGGGATGAGCAGTTCTTC. Amino acids: CASSPSGDEQFF.

The rearrangement joins TRBV7-8 to TRBJ2-5; D may be TRBD1 (6 bases). The CDR3 has 12 residues. Germline CDR1 is SGHVS and CDR2 is FQNEAQ. Trimming left V 6 bases short and J 2 bases short, with 7 bases between. The CDR3 loop reads CASRGQQETQYF. The CDR3 DNA follows: TGTGCCAGCAGAGGACAGCAAGAGACCCAGTACTTC.

This clone came up a few times. Within the sample, other DNA sequences also encode this same CDR3. The chain links TRBV29-1 to TRBJ2-7; the D gene is possibly TRBD2 (6 bases). Germline CDR1 is SQVTM and CDR2 is ANQGSEA. The CDR3 covers 13 residues. Trimming removed 6 bases from V and 0 bases from J, with 12 bases in between. The CDR3 spells CSVGRGSSYEQYF. The CDR3 DNA reads TGCAGCGTCGGACGGGGGAGCTCCTACGAGCAGTACTTC.

The rearrangement joins TRBV5-8 to TRBJ2-2; D possibly corresponds to TRBD1 (5 bases). The CDR3 sequence is 13 residues long. CDR1 and CDR2 (germline): SGHTS, YDEGEE. Trimming cost V 4 bases and J 5 bases, with 9 bases left between them. CDR3: CASSVDSTGELFF. The CDR3 DNA reads as TGTGCCAGCAGCGTAGACAGTACCGGGGAGCTGTTTTTT.

The chain joins TRBV15 to TRBJ1-1; D is uncertain. The V end lost 0 bases, the J end lost 4 bases, and 9 bases lay between the germline ends. This CDR3 has 14 residues. Germline V gene sequence: CDR1 LNHNV, CDR2 YYDKDF (reference sequence). The CDR3: CATSRDLQFTEAFF. DNA of the CDR3: TGTGCCACCAGCAGAGATTTACAGTTCACTGAAGCTTTCTTT.

V and J are TRBV10-1 and TRBJ2-5; 11 nucleotides align to TRBD1. The germline CDR1 and CDR2 sequences are WNHNN and SYGVQD (reference sequence). With 2 bases clipped from V and 5 bases from J, the junction kept 1 base outside the gene matches. The CDR3 is made up of 14 amino acids. The CDR3 region is CASSEGQGAETQYF. The CDR3 nucleotides read TGCGCCAGCAGTGAGGGACAGGGGGCTGAGACCCAGTACTTC.

The V call is TRBV29-1, the J call TRBJ1-3; weak D call: TRBD1 (5 bases). The V end lost 0 bases, the J end lost 2 bases, and 14 bases lay between the germline ends. The length of the CDR3 is 16 residues. In germline, CDR1 is SQVTM, CDR2 ANQGSEA. CDR3 in amino acids: CSVEDQNRPTGNTIYF. In DNA, the CDR3 is TGCAGCGTTGAAGATCAGAACAGGCCGACTGGAAACACCATATATTTT.

As for this clone: The sample holds other DNA sequences that translate to the same CDR3. The chain uses TRBV2 and TRBJ2-5, with TRBD1 as a possible D gene (6 bases). Per germline, CDR1 SNHLY and CDR2 FYNNEI. The CDR3 length is 10 residues. V shed 6 bases and J shed 7 bases, with 6 bases lying between them. CDR3 in amino acids: CASRGGTQYF. The DNA of the CDR3 is TGTGCCAGCAGAGGGGGGACCCAGTACTTC.

The chain joins TRBV18 to TRBJ2-7; tentatively, D is TRBD1 (6 bases). The V end was cut by 2 bases, the J end by 1 base, with 15 bases between. CDR3 size: 16 residues. Germline CDR1 is KGHSH and CDR2 is LQKENI. The CDR3 loop reads CASSPRWARGSYEQYF. CDR3 in DNA: TGTGCCAGCTCACCAAGGTGGGCTAGGGGGTCCTACGAGCAGTACTTC.

Comment on this clone: A single base separates this from a much larger clone, so it may be a read error. The CDR3 does not end in the conserved phenylalanine or tryptophan, so this is likely a read error. This rearrangement joins TRBV30 to TRBJ1-1; D uncertain. V lost 4 bases and J lost 7, with 10 bases in between. The germline CDR1 and CDR2 sequences are GTSNPN and SVGIG (reference sequence). The CDR3 runs to 11 residues. CDR3 amino acids: CAWILEVEAFL. For the CDR3, the DNA is TGTGCCTGGATCCTAGAAGTTGAAGCTTTCCTT.

The rearrangement uses TRBV7-9 and TRBJ1-5; tentative D call: TRBD1 (6 bases). The germline gives CDR1 SEHNR, CDR2 FQNEAQ (reference sequence). The CDR3 runs 16 residues. V lost 4 bases and J lost 0, with 13 bases in between. CDR3 DNA sequence: TGTGCCAGCAGCTCCCTGGACAGCCATAGCAATCAGCCCCAGCATTTT. This sequence encodes CASSSLDSHSNQPQHF.

The chain uses TRBV5-1 and TRBJ1-4; 9 bases align to TRBD1. The CDR3 has 14 residues. Germline V gene sequence: CDR1 SGHRS, CDR2 YFSETQ. The V gene end was trimmed by 0 bases and the J gene end by 8 bases; junction bases not matched to a gene: 2. CDR3 sequence reads: CASSLDRGQEKLFF. CDR3 sequence (DNA): TGCGCCAGCAGCTTGGACAGGGGGCAAGAAAAACTGTTTTTT.

This clone was detected only a few times. The V and J genes are TRBV9 and TRBJ2-2; D not certain. The ends were cut back, 9 bases at V and 8 bases at J, with 14 bases in the middle. Germline V gene sequence: CDR1 SGDLS, CDR2 YYNGEE. CDR3 length: 12 amino acids. This CDR3 reads CATPPTQGELFF. The CDR3 nucleotides read TGTGCCACCCCACCAACACAAGGGGAGCTGTTTTTT. Complete variable domain (other parts from reference TRBV9 and TRBJ2-2): DSGVTQTPKHLITATGQRVTLRCSPRSGDLSVYWYQQSLDQGLQFLIQYYNGEERAKGNILERFSAQQFPDLHSELNLSSLELGDSALYFCATPPTQGELFFGEGSRLTVL.

This clone was observed a few times. The chain recombines TRBV27 with TRBJ2-2; 9 bases are shared with TRBD1. With 4 bases clipped from V and 6 bases from J, the junction kept 3 bases outside the gene matches. Germline CDR1 reads MNHEY; CDR2 reads SMNVEV (reference sequence). CDR3 length: 14 amino acids. CDR3 DNA: TGTGCCAGCAGTTACCGGACAGGGGCCGGGGAGCTGTTTTTT. Translating gives CASSYRTGAGELFF.

This CDR3 is CASRPTGLPYEQYF. The CDR3 DNA is TGTGCCAGCAGGCCTACGGGACTCCCCTACGAGCAGTACTTC. This chain uses TRBV27 with TRBJ2-7; D perhaps matches TRBD2 (6 bases). Germline CDR1 is MNHEY and CDR2 is SMNVEV (reference sequence). The length of the CDR3 is 14 residues. V lost 6 bases and J 2 bases, leaving 14 bases between the germline ends.

This chain uses TRBV30 with TRBJ2-2; possible D gene TRBD1, 5 bases. CDR3 size: 16 residues. Germline V lookup: CDR1 GTSNPN, CDR2 SVGIG (reference sequence). Trimming cost V 3 bases and J 6 bases, with 20 bases left between them. In DNA form, the CDR3 reads TGTGCCTGGAGAAAACTGGACACCCTCGCTCCCGGGGAGCTGTTTTTT. Protein sequence: CAWRKLDTLAPGELFF.

V and J are TRBV7-2 and TRBJ2-3; D tentatively fits TRBD1 or TRBD2 (5 bases each). Trimming cost V 8 bases and J 3 bases, with 21 bases left between them. The CDR3 length is 16 residues. Germline V gene data show CDR1 as SGHTA and CDR2 as FQGNSA. The CDR3 bases are TGTGCCAGCGTCCTCCGGCTAGTTGGGACGACAGATACGCAGTATTTT. This translates into CASVLRLVGTTDTQYF.

The rearrangement uses TRBV25-1 and TRBJ1-2; a possible D gene is TRBD1 (5 bases). This CDR3 has 14 residues. Germline lookup yields CDR1 MGHDK and CDR2 SYGVNS. Trimming took off 2 bases at V and 6 bases at J, with 13 bases between the two ends. In nucleotides, the CDR3 is TGTGCCAGCAGTGAACAGGGCAGTCTGCATGGCTACACCTTC. Translated, it gives CASSEQGSLHGYTF.

The rearrangement links TRBV28 to TRBJ1-1; the match to TRBD1 covers 7 bases. With V trimmed by 2 bases and J by 1 base, 7 bases remained unmatched. Germline loops: CDR1 MDHEN, CDR2 SYDVKM. This CDR3 has 16 residues. Here the CDR3 reads CASSLPPGQRNTEAFF. The CDR3 region has the DNA TGTGCCAGCAGTTTACCTCCGGGACAGCGGAACACTGAAGCTTTCTTT.

This clone was observed a few times. DNA for the CDR3: TGTGCCAGCTCAGACATCACCGGGGAGCTGTTTTTT. Translating gives CASSDITGELFF. The chain combines TRBV18 with TRBJ2-2; D is unclear. Germline CDR1 and CDR2: KGHSH and LQKENI. Trimming left V 5 bases short and J 4 bases short, with 5 bases between. The CDR3 length is 12 residues.